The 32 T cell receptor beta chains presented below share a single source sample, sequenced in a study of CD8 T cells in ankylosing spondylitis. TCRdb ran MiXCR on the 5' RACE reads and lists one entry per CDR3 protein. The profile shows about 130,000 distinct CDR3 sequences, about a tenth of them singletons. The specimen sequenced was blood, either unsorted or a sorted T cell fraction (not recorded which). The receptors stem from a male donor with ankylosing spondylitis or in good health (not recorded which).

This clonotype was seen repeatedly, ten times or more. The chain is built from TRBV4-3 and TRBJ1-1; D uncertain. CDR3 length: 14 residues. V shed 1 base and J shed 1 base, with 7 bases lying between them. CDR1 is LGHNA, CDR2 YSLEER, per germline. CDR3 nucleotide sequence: TGCGCCAGCAGCCAAGGACTTTCGAACACTGAAGCTTTCTTT. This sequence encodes CASSQGLSNTEAFF.

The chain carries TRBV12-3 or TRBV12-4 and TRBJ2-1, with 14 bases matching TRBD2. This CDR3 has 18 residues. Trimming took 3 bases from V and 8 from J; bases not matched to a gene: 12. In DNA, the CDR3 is TGTGCCAGCAGTTTGTATACCGGGACTAGCGGGAGAAAGGATGAGCAGTTCTTC. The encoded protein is CASSLYTGTSGRKDEQFF.

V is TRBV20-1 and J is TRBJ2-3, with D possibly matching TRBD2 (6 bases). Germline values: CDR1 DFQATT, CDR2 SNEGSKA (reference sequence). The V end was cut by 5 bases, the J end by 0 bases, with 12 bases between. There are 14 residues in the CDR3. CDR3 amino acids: CSAPPGTSTDTQYF. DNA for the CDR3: TGCAGTGCTCCGCCCGGGACTAGCACAGATACGCAGTATTTT.

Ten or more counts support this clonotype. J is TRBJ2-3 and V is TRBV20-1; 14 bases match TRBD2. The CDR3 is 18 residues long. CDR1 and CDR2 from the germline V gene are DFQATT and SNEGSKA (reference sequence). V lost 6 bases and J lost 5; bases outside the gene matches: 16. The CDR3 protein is CSAVRTSGRSLQEDTQYF. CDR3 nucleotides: TGCAGTGCGGTAAGGACTAGCGGGAGGTCCCTCCAGGAAGATACGCAGTATTTT.

CDR3 sequence: CTGTGSYNEQFF. The CDR3 bases are TGCACCGGGACAGGGTCCTACAATGAGCAGTTCTTC. The V and J genes are TRBV29-1 and TRBJ2-1; 9 nucleotides align to TRBD1. The CDR3 has 12 amino acids. Per germline, CDR1 SQVTM and CDR2 ANQGSEA.

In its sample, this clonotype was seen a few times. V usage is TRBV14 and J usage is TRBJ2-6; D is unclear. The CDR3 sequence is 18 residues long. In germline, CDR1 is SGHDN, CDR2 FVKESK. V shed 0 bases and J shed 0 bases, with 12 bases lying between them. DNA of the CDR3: TGTGCCAGCAGCCAAGATCCCAGACGGAGCTCTGGGGCCAACGTCCTGACTTTC. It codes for CASSQDPRRSSGANVLTF.

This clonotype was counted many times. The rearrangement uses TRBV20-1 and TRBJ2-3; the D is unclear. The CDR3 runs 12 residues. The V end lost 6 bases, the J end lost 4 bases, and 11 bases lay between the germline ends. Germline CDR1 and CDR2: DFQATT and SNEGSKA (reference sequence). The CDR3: CSATVKPDTQYF. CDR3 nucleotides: TGCAGTGCCACGGTGAAACCAGATACGCAGTATTTT.

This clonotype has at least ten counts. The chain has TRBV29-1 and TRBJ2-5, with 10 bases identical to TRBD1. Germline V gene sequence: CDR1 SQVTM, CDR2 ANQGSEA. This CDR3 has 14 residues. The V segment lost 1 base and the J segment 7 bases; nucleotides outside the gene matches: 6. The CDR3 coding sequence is TGCAGCGTTGAAGGCTCGACAGGGGGCGCGACCCAGTACTTC. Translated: CSVEGSTGGATQYF.

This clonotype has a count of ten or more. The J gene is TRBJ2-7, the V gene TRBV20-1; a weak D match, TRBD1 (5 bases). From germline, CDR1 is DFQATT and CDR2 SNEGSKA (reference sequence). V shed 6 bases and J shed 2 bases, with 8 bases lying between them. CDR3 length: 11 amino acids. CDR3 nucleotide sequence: TGCAGTGCCCAGGGCCCCTACGAGCAGTACTTC. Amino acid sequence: CSAQGPYEQYF.

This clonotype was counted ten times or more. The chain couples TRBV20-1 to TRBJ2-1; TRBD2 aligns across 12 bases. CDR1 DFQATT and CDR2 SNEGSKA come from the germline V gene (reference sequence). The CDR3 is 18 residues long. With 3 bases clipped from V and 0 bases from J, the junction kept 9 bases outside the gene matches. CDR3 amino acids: CSASTGLAGGNSYNEQFF. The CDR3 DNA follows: TGCAGTGCTAGCACGGGACTAGCGGGCGGAAACTCCTACAATGAGCAGTTCTTC.

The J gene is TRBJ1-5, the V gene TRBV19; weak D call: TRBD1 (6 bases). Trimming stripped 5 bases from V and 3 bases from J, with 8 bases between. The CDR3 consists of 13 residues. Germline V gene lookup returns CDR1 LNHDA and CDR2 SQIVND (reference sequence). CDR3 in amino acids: CASSWDINQPQHF. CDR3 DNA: TGTGCCAGTAGTTGGGACATCAATCAGCCCCAGCATTTT.

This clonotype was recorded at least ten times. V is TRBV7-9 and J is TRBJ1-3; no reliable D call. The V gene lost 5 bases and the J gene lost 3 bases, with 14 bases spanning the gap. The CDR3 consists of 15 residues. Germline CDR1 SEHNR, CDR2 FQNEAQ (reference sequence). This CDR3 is CASSPKQRHGNTIYF. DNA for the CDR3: TGTGCCAGCAGCCCCAAACAGAGACATGGAAACACCATATATTTT.

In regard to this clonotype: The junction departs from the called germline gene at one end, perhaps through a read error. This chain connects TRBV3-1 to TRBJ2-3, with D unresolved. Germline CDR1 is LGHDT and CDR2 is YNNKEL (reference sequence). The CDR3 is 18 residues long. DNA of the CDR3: TGTGCCAGCACCCAAGCCCCGGCGAAGGATGGTCACACAGATACGCAGTATTTT. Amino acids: CASTQAPAKDGHTDTQYF.

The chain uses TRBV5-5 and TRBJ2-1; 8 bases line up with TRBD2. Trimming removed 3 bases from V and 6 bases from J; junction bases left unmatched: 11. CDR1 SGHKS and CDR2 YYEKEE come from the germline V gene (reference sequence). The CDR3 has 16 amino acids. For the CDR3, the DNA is TGTGCCAGCAGCTCTGAAGCGGGAGTTGTGATCAATGAGCAGTTCTTC. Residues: CASSSEAGVVINEQFF.

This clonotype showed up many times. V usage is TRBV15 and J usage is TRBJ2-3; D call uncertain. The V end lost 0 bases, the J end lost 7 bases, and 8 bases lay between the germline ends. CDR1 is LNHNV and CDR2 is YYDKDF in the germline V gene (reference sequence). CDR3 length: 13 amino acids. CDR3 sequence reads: CATSRDLAYTQYF. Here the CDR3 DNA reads TGTGCCACCAGCAGAGATTTAGCATATACGCAGTATTTT.

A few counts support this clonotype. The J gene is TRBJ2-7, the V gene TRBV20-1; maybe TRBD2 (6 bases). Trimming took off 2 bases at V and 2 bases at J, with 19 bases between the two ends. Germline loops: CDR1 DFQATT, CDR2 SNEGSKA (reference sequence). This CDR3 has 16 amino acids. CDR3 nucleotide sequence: TGCAGTGCTAGATCCCCGAGAATGGAGGGAACCTACGAGCAGTACTTC. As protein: CSARSPRMEGTYEQYF.

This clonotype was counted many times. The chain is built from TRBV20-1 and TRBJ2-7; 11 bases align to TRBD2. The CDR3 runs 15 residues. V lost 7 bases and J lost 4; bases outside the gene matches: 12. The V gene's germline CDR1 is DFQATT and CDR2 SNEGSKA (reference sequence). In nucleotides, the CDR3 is TGCAGTGTTACTCCACTAGCGGGAGACCAATACGAGCAGTACTTC. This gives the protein CSVTPLAGDQYEQYF.

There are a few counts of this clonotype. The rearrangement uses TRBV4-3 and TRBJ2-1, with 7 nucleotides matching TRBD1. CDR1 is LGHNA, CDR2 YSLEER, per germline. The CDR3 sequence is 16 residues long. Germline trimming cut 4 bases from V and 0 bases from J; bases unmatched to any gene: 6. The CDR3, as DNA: TGCGCCAGCAGCCGGAACAGGGGCGTCTCCTACAATGAGCAGTTCTTC. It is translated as CASSRNRGVSYNEQFF.

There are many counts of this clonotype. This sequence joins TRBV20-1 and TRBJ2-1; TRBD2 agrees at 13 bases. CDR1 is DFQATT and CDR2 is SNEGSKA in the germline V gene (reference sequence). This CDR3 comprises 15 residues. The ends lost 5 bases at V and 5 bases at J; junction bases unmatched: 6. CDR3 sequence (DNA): TGCAGTGCTTGGACTAGCGGGAGATTAAACAATGAGCAGTTCTTC. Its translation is CSAWTSGRLNNEQFF.

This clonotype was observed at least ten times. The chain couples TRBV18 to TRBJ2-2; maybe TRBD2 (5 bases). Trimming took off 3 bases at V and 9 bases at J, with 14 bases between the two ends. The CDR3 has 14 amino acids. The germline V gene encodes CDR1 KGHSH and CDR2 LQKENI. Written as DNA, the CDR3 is TGTGCCAGCTCACCCCCTCCTAGCTCCCGGGAGCTGTTTTTT. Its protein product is CASSPPPSSRELFF.

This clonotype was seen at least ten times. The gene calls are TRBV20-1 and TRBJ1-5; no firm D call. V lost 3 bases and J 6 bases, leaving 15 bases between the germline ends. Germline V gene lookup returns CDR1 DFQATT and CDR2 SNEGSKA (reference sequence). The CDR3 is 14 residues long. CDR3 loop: CSASLSGETQPQHF. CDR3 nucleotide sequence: TGCAGTGCTAGTCTCAGCGGGGAAACTCAGCCCCAGCATTTT.

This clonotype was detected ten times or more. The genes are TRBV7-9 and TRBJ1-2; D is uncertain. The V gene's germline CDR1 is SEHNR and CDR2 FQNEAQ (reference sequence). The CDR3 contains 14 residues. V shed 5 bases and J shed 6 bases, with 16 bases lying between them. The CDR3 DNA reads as TGTGCCAGCAGCCCCACCGGGGTTTTGGATGGCTACACCTTC. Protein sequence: CASSPTGVLDGYTF.

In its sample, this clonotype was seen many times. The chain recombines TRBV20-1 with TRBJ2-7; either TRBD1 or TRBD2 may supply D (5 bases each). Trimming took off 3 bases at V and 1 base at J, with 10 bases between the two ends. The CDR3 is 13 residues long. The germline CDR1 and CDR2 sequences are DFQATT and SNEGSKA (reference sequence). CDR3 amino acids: CSASGDESYEQYF. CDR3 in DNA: TGCAGTGCTAGTGGGGACGAATCCTACGAGCAGTACTTC.

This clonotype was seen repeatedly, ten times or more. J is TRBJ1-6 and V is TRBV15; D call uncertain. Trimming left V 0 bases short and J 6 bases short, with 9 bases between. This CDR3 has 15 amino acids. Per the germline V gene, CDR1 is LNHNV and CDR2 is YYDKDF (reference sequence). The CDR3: CATSRDGLTNSPLHF. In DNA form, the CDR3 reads TGTGCCACCAGCAGAGATGGTCTTACTAATTCACCCCTCCACTTT.

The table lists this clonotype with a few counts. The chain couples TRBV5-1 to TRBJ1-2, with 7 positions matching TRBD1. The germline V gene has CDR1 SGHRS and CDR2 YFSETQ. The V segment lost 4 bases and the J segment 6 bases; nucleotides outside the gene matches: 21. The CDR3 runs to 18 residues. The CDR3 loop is CASSPTSFRRQGPDGYTF. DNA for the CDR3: TGCGCCAGCAGCCCTACGAGTTTTCGAAGACAGGGTCCGGATGGCTACACCTTC. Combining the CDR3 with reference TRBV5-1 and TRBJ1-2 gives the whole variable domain KAGVTQTPRYLIKTRGQQVTLSCSPISGHRSVSWYQQTPGQGLQFLFEYFSETQRNKGNFPGRFSGRQFSNSRSEMNVSTLELGDSALYLCASSPTSFRRQGPDGYTFGSGTRLTVV.

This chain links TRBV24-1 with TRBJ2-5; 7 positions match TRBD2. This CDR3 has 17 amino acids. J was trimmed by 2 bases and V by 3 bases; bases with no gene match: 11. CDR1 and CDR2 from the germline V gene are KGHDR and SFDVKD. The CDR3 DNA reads TGTGCCACCAGTGATACTGGAACAGCGGGGAGGCAAGAGACCCAGTACTTC. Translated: CATSDTGTAGRQETQYF.

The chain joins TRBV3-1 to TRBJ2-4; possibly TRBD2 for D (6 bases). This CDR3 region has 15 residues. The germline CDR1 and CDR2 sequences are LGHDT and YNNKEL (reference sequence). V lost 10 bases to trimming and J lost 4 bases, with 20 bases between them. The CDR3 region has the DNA TGTGCCACCTGCCCCCCTCCCGGGGGTAAAAACATTCAGTACTTC. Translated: CATCPPPGGKNIQYF.

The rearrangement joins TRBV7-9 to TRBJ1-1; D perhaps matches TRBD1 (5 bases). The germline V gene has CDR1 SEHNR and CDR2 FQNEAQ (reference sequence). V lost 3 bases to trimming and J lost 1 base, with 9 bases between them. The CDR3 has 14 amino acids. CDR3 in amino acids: CASSLDGQNTEAFF. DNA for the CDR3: TGTGCCAGCAGCTTGGACGGACAGAACACTGAAGCTTTCTTT. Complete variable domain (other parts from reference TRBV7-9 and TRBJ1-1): DTGVSQNPRHKITKRGQNVTFRCDPISEHNRLYWYRQTLGQGPEFLTYFQNEAQLEKSRLLSDRFSAERPKGSFSTLEIQRTEQGDSAMYLCASSLDGQNTEAFFGQGTRLTVV.

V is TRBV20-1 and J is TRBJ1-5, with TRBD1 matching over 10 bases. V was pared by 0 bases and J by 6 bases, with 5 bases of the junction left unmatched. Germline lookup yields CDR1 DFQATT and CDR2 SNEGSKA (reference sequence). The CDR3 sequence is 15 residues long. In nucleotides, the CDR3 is TGCAGTGCTAGAGATCCGGGACAGGGGATTCAGCCCCAGCATTTT. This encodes CSARDPGQGIQPQHF.

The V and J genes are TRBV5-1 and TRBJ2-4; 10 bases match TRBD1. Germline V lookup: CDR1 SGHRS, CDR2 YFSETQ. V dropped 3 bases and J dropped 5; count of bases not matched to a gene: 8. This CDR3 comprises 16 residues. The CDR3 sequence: CASSSRQGARENIQYF. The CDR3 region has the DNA TGCGCCAGCAGCTCACGACAGGGGGCAAGGGAAAACATTCAGTACTTC.

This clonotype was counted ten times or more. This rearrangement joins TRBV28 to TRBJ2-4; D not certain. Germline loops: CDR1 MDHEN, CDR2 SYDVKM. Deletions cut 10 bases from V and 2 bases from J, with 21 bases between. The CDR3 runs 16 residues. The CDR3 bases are TGTGCCACCAATCCGGTGGGGTATGGGTCCAAAAACATTCAGTACTTC. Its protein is CATNPVGYGSKNIQYF. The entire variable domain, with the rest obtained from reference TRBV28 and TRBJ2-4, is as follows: DVKVTQSSRYLVKRTGEKVFLECVQDMDHENMFWYRQDPGLGLRLIYFSYDVKMKEKGDIPEGYSVSREKKERFSLILESASTNQTSMYLCATNPVGYGSKNIQYFGAGTRLSVL.

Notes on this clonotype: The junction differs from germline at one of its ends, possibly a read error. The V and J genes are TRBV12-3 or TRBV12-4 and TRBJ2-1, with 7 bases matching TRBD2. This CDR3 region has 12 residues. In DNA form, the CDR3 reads TGTGCCAGCAGTTTAGGGTTTGCGGGAGTGACCTTC. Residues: CASSLGFAGVTF.